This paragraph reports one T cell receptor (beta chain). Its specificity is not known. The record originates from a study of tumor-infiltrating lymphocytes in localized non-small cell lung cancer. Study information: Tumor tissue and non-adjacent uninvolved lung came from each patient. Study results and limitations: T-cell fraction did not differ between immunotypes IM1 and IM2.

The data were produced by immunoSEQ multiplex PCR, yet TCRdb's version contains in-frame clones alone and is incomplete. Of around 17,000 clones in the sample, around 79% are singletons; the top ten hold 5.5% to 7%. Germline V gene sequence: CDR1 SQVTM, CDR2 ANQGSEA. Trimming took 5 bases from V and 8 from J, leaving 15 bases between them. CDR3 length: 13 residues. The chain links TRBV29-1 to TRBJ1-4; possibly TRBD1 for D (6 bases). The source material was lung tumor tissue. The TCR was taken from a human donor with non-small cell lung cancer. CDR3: CSVSGGRGEKLFF. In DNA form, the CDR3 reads TGCAGCGTTTCCGGGGGGCGAGGGGAAAAACTGTTTTTT.